Each of the 27 T cell receptor beta chains below was sequenced from the same sample in a study of graft-versus-host responses after intestinal transplantation. No antigens are known for them. The table came from immunoSEQ multiplex PCR; TCRdb's copy has only in-frame clones and leaves some out. The sample has 80,000 to 95,000 clones, approximately 94% seen once. This material consisted of unstimulated CD8+ T cells sorted from spleen or lymph node cells, taken before intestinal transplant. These receptors all stem from a human donor who received an intestinal transplant.

V gene TRBV5-1 combines with J gene TRBJ2-7, with 13 bases aligning to TRBD2. CDR3 size: 15 residues. Trimming took 4 bases from V and 2 from J; bases not matched to a gene: 3. Germline CDR1 SGHRS, CDR2 YFSETQ. The CDR3 loop is CASSHTSGGAYEQYF. For the CDR3, the DNA is TGCGCCAGCAGCCATACTAGCGGGGGGGCCTACGAGCAGTACTTC.

The V gene is TRBV7-6, the J gene TRBJ2-1; TRBD2 might be the D (7 bases). V dropped 5 bases and J dropped 2 bases, with 16 bases sitting between them. Germline V lookup: CDR1 SGHVS, CDR2 FNYEAQ. The CDR3 contains 16 residues. The CDR3 loop is CASSLQRGGAYNEQFF. The CDR3 DNA reads as TGTGCCAGCAGCCTCCAAAGGGGGGGGGCCTACAATGAGCAGTTCTTC. The variable domain in full, with the rest retrieved from reference TRBV7-6 and TRBJ2-1, is GAGVSQSPRYKVTKRGQDVALRCDPISGHVSLYWYRQALGQGPEFLTYFNYEAQQDKSGLPNDRFSAERPEGSISTLTIQRTEQRDSAMYRCASSLQRGGAYNEQFFGPGTRLTVL.

V is TRBV25-1 and J is TRBJ2-5; 7 bases are a match to TRBD1. The CDR3 extends over 15 amino acids. Germline V gene sequence: CDR1 MGHDK, CDR2 SYGVNS. After removal of 3 bases from V and 5 bases from J, the junction contained 9 bases not matched to a gene. CDR3 sequence reads: CASSDVSGRGETQYF. Here the CDR3 DNA reads TGTGCCAGCAGTGATGTTTCGGGCAGGGGGGAGACCCAGTACTTC. Full variable domain (outside the CDR3, taken from reference TRBV25-1 and TRBJ2-5): EADIYQTPRYLVIGTGKKITLECSQTMGHDKMYWYQQDPGMELHLIHYSYGVNSTEKGDLSSESTVSRIRTEHFPLTLESARPSHTSQYLCASSDVSGRGETQYFGPGTRLLVL.

The genes are TRBV29-1 and TRBJ2-2; D gene unclear. Germline V CDR1 and CDR2: SQVTM, ANQGSEA. CDR3 length: 13 residues. The germline V and J ends were trimmed by 0 bases and 4 bases, with 6 bases remaining between them. The CDR3 nucleotides are TGCAGCGTTGAAGATCCGGGCACCGGGGAGCTGTTTTTT. Translated: CSVEDPGTGELFF.

CDR3 nucleotides: TGTGCCAGCAGTTCTAGGGGGACACTCTACGAGCAGTACTTC. Translated, it gives CASSSRGTLYEQYF. The V call is TRBV27, the J call TRBJ2-7, with D possibly being TRBD1 (6 bases). CDR1 MNHEY and CDR2 SMNVEV come from the germline V gene (reference sequence). V was clipped by 4 bases and J by 3 bases, with 13 bases between them. The CDR3 sequence is 14 residues long.

This clone has just one count. This rearrangement joins TRBV7-2 to TRBJ2-3, with TRBD1 identical over 9 bases. The CDR3 is made up of 17 amino acids. Germline V gene lookup returns CDR1 SGHTA and CDR2 FQGNSA. Trimming at V came to 4 bases and at J to 1 base, leaving 9 bases not matched to a gene. This CDR3 is CASSSRGDRDRTDTQYF. In DNA, the CDR3 is TGTGCCAGCAGCTCACGGGGGGACAGGGACCGCACAGATACGCAGTATTTT.

The chain links TRBV23-1 to TRBJ1-6, with D unresolved. TRBV23-1 counts as an open reading frame of uncertain function. Deletions cut 4 bases from V and 13 bases from J, with 11 bases between. The CDR3 has 12 amino acids. The CDR3 region has the DNA TGCGCCAGCAGTCCTCCGGGAGATCCCCTCCACTTT. It codes for CASSPPGDPLHF.

The rearrangement joins TRBV9 to TRBJ2-3; TRBD2 agrees at 7 bases. The CDR3 extends over 15 amino acids. In germline, CDR1 is SGDLS, CDR2 YYNGEE. With 0 bases clipped from V and 2 bases from J, the junction kept 3 bases outside the gene matches. The CDR3: CASSVGRGVTDTQYF. DNA for the CDR3: TGTGCCAGCAGCGTAGGACGGGGGGTCACAGATACGCAGTATTTT.

The rearrangement uses TRBV27 and TRBJ2-3; 13 bases align to TRBD2. The V gene's germline CDR1 is MNHEY and CDR2 SMNVEV (reference sequence). V was pared by 6 bases and J by 5 bases, with 8 bases of the junction left unmatched. This CDR3 contains 16 residues. The CDR3 loop is CASSSGTSGDGDTQYF. Here the CDR3 DNA reads TGTGCCAGCAGCTCCGGGACTAGCGGGGATGGAGATACGCAGTATTTT.

V is TRBV6-5 and J is TRBJ1-2; D uncertain. The germline CDR1 and CDR2 sequences are MNHEY and SVGAGI. The CDR3 length is 14 residues. Trimming pared 0 bases from V and 6 bases from J, leaving 11 bases between. This CDR3 reads CASSYSMIGDGYTF. The CDR3 coding sequence is TGTGCCAGCAGTTACTCGATGATAGGAGATGGCTACACCTTC.

V and J are TRBV21-1 and TRBJ1-2; the listed D gene, TRBD1, was not tested against the DNA. TRBV21-1 is a listed pseudogene. The CDR3 extends over 17 amino acids. CDR3 loop: CASSKPEPGQGNYGYTF. Here the CDR3 DNA reads TGTGCCAGCAGCAAACCGGAACCGGGACAGGGAAACTATGGCTACACCTTC.

The V gene is TRBV7-8, the J gene TRBJ1-2; possibly TRBD1 for D (6 bases). From germline, CDR1 is SGHVS and CDR2 FQNEAQ. V was pared by 5 bases and J by 3 bases, with 16 bases between. The CDR3 runs to 15 residues. The CDR3 sequence is CASSPGVDLDYGYTF. CDR3 in DNA: TGTGCCAGCAGCCCAGGGGTGGATTTGGACTATGGCTACACCTTC.

The V call is TRBV27, the J call TRBJ2-3; D remains ambiguous. This CDR3 comprises 15 residues. V lost 4 bases and J 0 bases, leaving 11 bases between the germline ends. The germline gives CDR1 MNHEY, CDR2 SMNVEV (reference sequence). The CDR3 reads CASSSTVPSTDTQYF. In nucleotides, the CDR3 is TGTGCCAGCAGTTCAACAGTACCTAGCACAGATACGCAGTATTTT.

This clone was seen a handful of times. The CDR3 nucleotides are TGTGCCATCAGTGACCGGGAAAGGACTGAAGCTTTCTTT. Its translation: CAISDRERTEAFF. The gene calls are TRBV10-3 and TRBJ1-1; D unresolved. Between the trimmed V and J ends, which lost 3 bases and 5 bases, there was a span of 10 bases. The CDR3 is made up of 13 amino acids. The V gene's germline CDR1 is ENHRY and CDR2 SYGVKD.

The rearrangement links TRBV13 to TRBJ2-1; the match to TRBD1 covers 10 bases. After removal of 5 bases from V and 4 bases from J, the junction contained 11 bases not matched to a gene. The CDR3 runs to 17 residues. In germline, CDR1 is PRHDT, CDR2 FYEKMQ (reference sequence). The CDR3 here is CASSLRTGGTPYNEQFF. For the CDR3, the DNA is TGTGCCAGCAGCCTCCGGACAGGGGGGACACCATACAATGAGCAGTTCTTC.

The genes are TRBV14 and TRBJ2-4; the match to TRBD1 covers 9 bases. V gave up 4 bases and J gave up 8 bases; unmatched junction bases: 9. The germline CDR1 and CDR2 sequences are SGHDN and FVKESK. This CDR3 comprises 15 residues. The CDR3 sequence is CASSLSRQGGDIQYF. CDR3 bases: TGTGCCAGCAGCCTGAGCAGACAGGGGGGGGACATTCAGTACTTC.

The V and J genes are TRBV7-9 and TRBJ2-7; no firm D call. Trimming cost V 3 bases and J 1 base, with 7 bases left between them. Germline loops: CDR1 SEHNR, CDR2 FQNEAQ (reference sequence). The CDR3 is 13 residues long. Here the CDR3 reads CASSLTQSYEQYF. The CDR3 region has the DNA TGTGCCAGCAGCTTGACTCAATCCTACGAGCAGTACTTC.

The chain employs TRBV30 and TRBJ2-1; D might be TRBD2 (6 bases). The CDR3 totals 13 residues. V dropped 2 bases and J dropped 4 bases, with 9 bases sitting between them. Germline V gene lookup returns CDR1 GTSNPN and CDR2 SVGIG (reference sequence). The CDR3 sequence: CAWSLAYYNEQFF. The CDR3, as DNA: TGTGCCTGGAGTCTAGCGTATTACAATGAGCAGTTCTTC.

The chain links TRBV6-6 to TRBJ1-1; possibly TRBD1 for D (6 bases). This CDR3 has 14 amino acids. V was trimmed by 5 bases and J by 4 bases, leaving 14 bases between them. In germline, CDR1 is MNHNY, CDR2 SVGAGI (reference sequence). CDR3 in DNA: TGTGCCAGCAGTACTATGCAGGGGCGCACTGAAGCTTTCTTT. As protein: CASSTMQGRTEAFF.

This chain uses TRBV7-8 with TRBJ1-4, with 8 nucleotides matching TRBD1. The J segment lost 14 bases and the V segment lost 5 bases, leaving 13 bases of the junction unmatched. This CDR3 has 14 residues. Germline CDR1 is SGHVS and CDR2 is FQNEAQ. The CDR3 loop is CASSATRQGHGLFF. Here the CDR3 DNA reads TGTGCCAGCAGCGCGACCCGACAGGGGCATGGGCTGTTTTTT.

The chain links TRBV7-8 to TRBJ2-2; 8 bases agree with TRBD2. The germline V gene encodes CDR1 SGHVS and CDR2 FQNEAQ. V dropped 5 bases and J dropped 4; count of bases not matched to a gene: 9. The CDR3 loop spans 16 amino acids. DNA for the CDR3: TGTGCCAGCAGCCGGAGACCCGCGGGGGGCACCGGGGAGCTGTTTTTT. It is translated as CASSRRPAGGTGELFF. Complete variable domain (other parts from reference TRBV7-8 and TRBJ2-2): GAGVSQSPRYKVAKRGQDVALRCDPISGHVSLFWYQQALGQGPEFLTYFQNEAQLDKSGLPSDRFFAERPEGSVSTLKIQRTQQEDSAVYLCASSRRPAGGTGELFFGEGSRLTVL.

The chain is built from TRBV6-1 and TRBJ2-1; D perhaps matches TRBD2 (5 bases). CDR1 is MNHNS and CDR2 is SASEGT in the germline V gene. This CDR3 is 16 amino acids long. Trimming took 4 bases from V and 0 from J, leaving 13 bases between them. Written as DNA, the CDR3 is TGTGCCAGCAGTGCGACGGCTAGCTTCTCCTACAATGAGCAGTTCTTC. It codes for CASSATASFSYNEQFF.

The rearrangement uses TRBV27 and TRBJ1-1; D gene uncertain. CDR3 length: 14 amino acids. The germline V gene encodes CDR1 MNHEY and CDR2 SMNVEV (reference sequence). The ends were cut back, 1 base at V and 4 bases at J, with 10 bases in the middle. DNA of the CDR3: TGTGCCAGCAGTTTATTGCTACAGAGCACTGAAGCTTTCTTT. It translates to CASSLLLQSTEAFF.

This clone was detected a few times. Other DNA sequences in this sample translate to the same CDR3. This chain connects TRBV27 to TRBJ2-7; TRBD1 agrees at 9 bases. After removal of 6 bases from V and 3 bases from J, the junction contained 3 bases not matched to a gene. Per the germline V gene, CDR1 is MNHEY and CDR2 is SMNVEV (reference sequence). The CDR3 sequence is 13 residues long. The CDR3 loop reads CASSPGQGYEQYF. For the CDR3, the DNA is TGTGCCAGCAGCCCGGGACAGGGCTACGAGCAGTACTTC.

The rearrangement joins TRBV27 to TRBJ1-1; D call uncertain. Germline CDR1 is MNHEY and CDR2 is SMNVEV (reference sequence). V lost 6 bases and J lost 5, with 16 bases in between. The CDR3 spans 14 residues. The CDR3 DNA reads TGTGCCAGCAGAGACCAGGTGGTAGAAACTGAAGCTTTCTTT. Translating it yields CASRDQVVETEAFF.

The V call is TRBV5-6, the J call TRBJ2-3; 7 nucleotides line up with TRBD2. The CDR3 is 14 residues long. Germline V gene sequence: CDR1 SGHDT, CDR2 YYEEEE. After removal of 0 bases from V and 6 bases from J, the junction contained 4 bases not matched to a gene. The CDR3: CASSLVAGVDTQYF. For the CDR3, the DNA is TGTGCCAGCAGCTTGGTGGCGGGGGTCGATACGCAGTATTTT.

This clone has just a few counts. The chain is built from TRBV2 and TRBJ1-1, with unresolved D. Trimming took 4 bases from V and 7 from J, leaving 13 bases between them. In germline, CDR1 is SNHLY, CDR2 FYNNEI. CDR3 length: 13 residues. CDR3 protein: CASSGTVNGEAFF. The CDR3, as DNA: TGTGCCAGCAGTGGGACTGTGAATGGTGAAGCTTTCTTT.